A single sample is the source of the 9 T cell receptor beta chains below, sequenced in a study of CD8 T cells in Susac syndrome. The RNA input was roughly 0.45 to 1 ug, and it was reverse transcribed with random hexamers. TCRdb ran MiXCR on the immunoSEQ multiplex PCR reads and lists one entry per CDR3 protein. The top ten clones hold about 0.41% of a sample with approximately 100,000 distinct CDR3 sequences, less than 95% of them seen once. Sequenced material: CD8+ T cells from PBMCs. Receptors originate from a human donor with Susac syndrome.

CDR3 nucleotides: TGTGCCAGCGAGGGGGTGAACACCGGGGAGCTGTTTTTT. This gives the protein CASEGVNTGELFF. This sequence joins TRBV9 and TRBJ2-2; maybe TRBD1 (6 bases). The CDR3 runs 13 residues. Germline CDR1 SGDLS, CDR2 YYNGEE. V shed 7 bases and J shed 1 base, with 8 bases lying between them.

This rearrangement joins TRBV6-2 or TRBV6-3 to TRBJ2-3; D assignment may be TRBD1 or TRBD2 (6 bases each). This CDR3 region has 14 residues. Trimming shortened V by 5 bases and J by 2 bases, and 11 bases separated the two germline ends. Germline V CDR1 and CDR2: MNHEY, SVGEGT. The DNA for the CDR3 is TGTGCCAGCAGTCCCGGGGGCTACACAGATACGCAGTATTTT. Residues: CASSPGGYTDTQYF.

As to this clonotype: An end of the junction does not agree with germline; a read error may underlie this. This chain connects TRBV20-1 to TRBJ2-1; 11 positions agree with TRBD2. Germline CDR1 is DFQATT and CDR2 is SNEGSKA (reference sequence). CDR3 length: 17 residues. The CDR3, as DNA: TGCAGTGCTCGAGAGGACTTAGCGGGGGGGATCTACAATGAGCAGTTCTTC. Its protein product is CSAREDLAGGIYNEQFF.

This chain links TRBV29-1 with TRBJ2-7; the D call may be TRBD1 or TRBD2 (5 bases each). V lost 4 bases to trimming and J lost 4 bases, with 17 bases between them. The CDR3 loop spans 14 amino acids. The germline V gene encodes CDR1 SQVTM and CDR2 ANQGSEA. CDR3 sequence reads: CSVGEIRDGYEQYF. The DNA of the CDR3 is TGCAGCGTTGGTGAGATCCGGGACGGTTACGAGCAGTACTTC.

The chain carries TRBV4-3 and TRBJ2-7, with D uncertain. CDR3 length: 14 residues. Germline CDR1 LGHNA, CDR2 YSLEER. Trimming removed 4 bases from V and 6 bases from J, with 16 bases in between. CDR3 sequence reads: CASSRVAGSGEQYF. DNA of the CDR3: TGCGCCAGCAGCCGCGTGGCAGGCTCGGGCGAGCAGTACTTC.

The chain carries TRBV12-3 or TRBV12-4 and TRBJ1-1; D not resolved. The V and J ends lost 3 bases and 5 bases respectively, with 13 bases between them. The CDR3 extends over 14 amino acids. The CDR3 DNA is TGTGCCAGCAGTTTTTTAGGGCCTCGGACTGAAGCTTTCTTT. This translates into CASSFLGPRTEAFF.

This clonotype was seen a handful of times. The rearrangement joins TRBV3-1 to TRBJ2-7, with 8 bases aligning to TRBD1. Germline V lookup: CDR1 LGHDT, CDR2 YNNKEL (reference sequence). This CDR3 is built from 15 residues. The V and J ends lost 5 bases and 6 bases, in that order; junction bases with no gene match: 12. The CDR3 region is CASSVYDRGLSEQYF. The CDR3, as DNA: TGTGCCAGCAGCGTGTACGACAGGGGATTGTCCGAGCAGTACTTC.

The rearrangement links TRBV11-3 to TRBJ2-2; tentatively, D is TRBD2 (6 bases). The CDR3 consists of 16 residues. Trimming took off 4 bases at V and 1 base at J, with 13 bases between the two ends. CDR1 and CDR2 from the germline V gene are SGHNT and YENEEA. This CDR3 is CASSSTGTLNTGELFF. The DNA of the CDR3 is TGTGCCAGCAGCTCTACCGGGACTTTGAACACCGGGGAGCTGTTTTTT.

V and J are TRBV9 and TRBJ1-2; 7 bases are a match to TRBD1. The CDR3 sequence is 11 residues long. The J segment lost 6 bases and the V segment lost 7 bases, leaving 3 bases of the junction unmatched. Germline CDR1 and CDR2: SGDLS and YYNGEE. This CDR3 reads CASGTGDGYTF. The CDR3, as DNA: TGTGCCAGCGGCACAGGGGATGGCTACACCTTC. The full variable domain, completed using reference TRBV9 and TRBJ1-2, is DSGVTQTPKHLITATGQRVTLRCSPRSGDLSVYWYQQSLDQGLQFLIQYYNGEERAKGNILERFSAQQFPDLHSELNLSSLELGDSALYFCASGTGDGYTFGSGTRLTVV.